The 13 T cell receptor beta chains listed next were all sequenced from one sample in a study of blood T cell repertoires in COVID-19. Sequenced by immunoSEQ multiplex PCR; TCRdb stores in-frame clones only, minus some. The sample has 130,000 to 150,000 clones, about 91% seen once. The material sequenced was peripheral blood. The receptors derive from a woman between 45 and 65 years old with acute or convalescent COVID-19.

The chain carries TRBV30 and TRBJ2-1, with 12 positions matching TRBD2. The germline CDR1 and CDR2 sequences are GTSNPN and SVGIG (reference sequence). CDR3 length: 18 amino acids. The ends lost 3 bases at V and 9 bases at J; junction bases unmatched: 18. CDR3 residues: CAWSEKGTSGLQGTEQFF. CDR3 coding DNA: TGTGCCTGGAGCGAAAAAGGGACTAGCGGGCTCCAAGGCACTGAGCAGTTCTTC.

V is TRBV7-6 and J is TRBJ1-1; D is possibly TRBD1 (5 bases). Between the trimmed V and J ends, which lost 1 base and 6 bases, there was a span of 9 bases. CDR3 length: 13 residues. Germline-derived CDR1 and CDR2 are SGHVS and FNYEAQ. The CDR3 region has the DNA TGTGCCAGCAGCTTAGGGCAGGGCGCTGAAGCTTTCTTT. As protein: CASSLGQGAEAFF.

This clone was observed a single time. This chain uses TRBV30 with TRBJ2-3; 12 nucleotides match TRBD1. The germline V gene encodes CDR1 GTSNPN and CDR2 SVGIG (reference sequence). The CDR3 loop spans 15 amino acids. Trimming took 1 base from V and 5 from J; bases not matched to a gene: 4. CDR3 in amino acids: CAWSEGQGAVDTQYF. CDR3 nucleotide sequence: TGTGCCTGGAGTGAGGGACAGGGGGCCGTAGATACGCAGTATTTT.

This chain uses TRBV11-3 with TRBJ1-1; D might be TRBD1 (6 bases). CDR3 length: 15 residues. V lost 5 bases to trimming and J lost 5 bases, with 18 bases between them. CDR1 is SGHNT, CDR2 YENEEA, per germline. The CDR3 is CASSPGGGLQTEAFF. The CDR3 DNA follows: TGTGCCAGCAGCCCTGGGGGGGGCCTTCAGACTGAAGCTTTCTTT.

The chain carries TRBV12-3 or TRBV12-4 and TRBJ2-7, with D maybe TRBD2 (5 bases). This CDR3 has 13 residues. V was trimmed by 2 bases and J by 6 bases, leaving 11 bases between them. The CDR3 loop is CASSLLGLGEQYF. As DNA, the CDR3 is TGTGCCAGCAGTTTACTCGGACTGGGCGAGCAGTACTTC.

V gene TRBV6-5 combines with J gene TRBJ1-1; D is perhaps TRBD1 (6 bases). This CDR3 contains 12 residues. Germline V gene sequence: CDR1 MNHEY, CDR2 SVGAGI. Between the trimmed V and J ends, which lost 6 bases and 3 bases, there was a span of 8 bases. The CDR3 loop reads CASSRGDTEAFF. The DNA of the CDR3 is TGTGCCAGCAGCAGGGGTGACACTGAAGCTTTCTTT.

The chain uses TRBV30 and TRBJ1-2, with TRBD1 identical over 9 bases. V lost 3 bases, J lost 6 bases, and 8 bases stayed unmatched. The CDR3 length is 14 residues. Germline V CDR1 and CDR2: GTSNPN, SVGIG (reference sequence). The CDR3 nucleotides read TGTGCCTGGAGCAGAGACAGGGGGGTGGATGGCTACACCTTC. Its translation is CAWSRDRGVDGYTF.

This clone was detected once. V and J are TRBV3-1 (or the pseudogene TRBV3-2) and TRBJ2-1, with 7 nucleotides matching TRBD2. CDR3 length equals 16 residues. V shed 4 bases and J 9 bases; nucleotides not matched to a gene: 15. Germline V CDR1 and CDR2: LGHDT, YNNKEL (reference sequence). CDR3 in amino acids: CASSPDPSGRGGEQFF. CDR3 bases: TGTGCCAGCAGCCCCGATCCCAGCGGGCGCGGGGGTGAGCAGTTCTTC.

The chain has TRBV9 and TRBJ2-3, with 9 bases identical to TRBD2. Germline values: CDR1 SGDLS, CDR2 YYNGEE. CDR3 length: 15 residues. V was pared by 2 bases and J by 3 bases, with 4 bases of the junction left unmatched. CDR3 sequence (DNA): TGTGCCAGCAGCGTCGGACTAGCGATAACAGATACGCAGTATTTT. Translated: CASSVGLAITDTQYF.

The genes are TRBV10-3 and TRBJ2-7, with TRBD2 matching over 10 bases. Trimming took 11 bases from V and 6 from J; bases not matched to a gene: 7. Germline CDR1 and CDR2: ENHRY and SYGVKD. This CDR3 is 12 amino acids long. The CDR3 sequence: CASASGRGEQYF. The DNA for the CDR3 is TGTGCCTCTGCCAGCGGGAGGGGCGAGCAGTACTTC.

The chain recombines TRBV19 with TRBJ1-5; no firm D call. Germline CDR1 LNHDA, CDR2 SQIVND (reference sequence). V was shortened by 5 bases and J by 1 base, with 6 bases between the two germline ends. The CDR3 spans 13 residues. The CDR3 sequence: CASSSVSNQPQHF. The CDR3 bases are TGTGCCAGTAGTTCGGTGAGCAATCAGCCCCAGCATTTT.

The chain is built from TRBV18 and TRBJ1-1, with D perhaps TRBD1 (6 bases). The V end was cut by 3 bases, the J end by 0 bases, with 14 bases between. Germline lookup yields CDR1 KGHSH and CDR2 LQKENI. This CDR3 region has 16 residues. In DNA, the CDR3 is TGTGCCAGCTCACCTGCTGACAGGTCTATGAACACTGAAGCTTTCTTT. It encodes CASSPADRSMNTEAFF.

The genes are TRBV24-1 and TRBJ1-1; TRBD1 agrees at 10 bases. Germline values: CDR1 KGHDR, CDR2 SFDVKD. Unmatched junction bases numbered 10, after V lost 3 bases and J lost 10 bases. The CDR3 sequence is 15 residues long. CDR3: CATSDPTPGQGRAFF. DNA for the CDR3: TGTGCCACCAGTGATCCTACTCCGGGACAGGGGAGAGCTTTCTTT.